This TCR beta chain was profiled in a study of beta chain features in type 1 diabetes. Study as a whole: Across the samples, 100 million to 130 million sorted cells were examined in total.

The germline CDR1 and CDR2 sequences are SGHTA and FQGNSA. The CDR3 is made up of 16 amino acids. V lost 1 base and J lost 6; bases outside the gene matches: 6. General study results and limits: Moderately but significantly shorter TCRB CDR3s were found in Type 1 diabetes patients in all four CD4+ subsets.

TCRB transcripts that were expressed got sequenced, as all of the isolated RNA had been reverse transcribed. Produced via immunoSEQ multiplex PCR; TCRdb's table is partial and in-frame only. The table lists approximately 170,000 clones, approximately 7.8% of them singletons, with approximately 0.85% in the top ten. This clone was recorded a few times. What it binds is not known. V gene TRBV7-2 combines with J gene TRBJ2-3; the match to TRBD2 covers 11 bases. The sequenced material came from central memory CD4+ T cells from blood. The TCR comes from a woman aged 40 to 50 with type 1 diabetes. This CDR3 is CASSLVAGGQGDTQYF. The CDR3 nucleotides read TGTGCCAGCAGCTTAGTAGCGGGGGGGCAGGGGGATACGCAGTATTTT.